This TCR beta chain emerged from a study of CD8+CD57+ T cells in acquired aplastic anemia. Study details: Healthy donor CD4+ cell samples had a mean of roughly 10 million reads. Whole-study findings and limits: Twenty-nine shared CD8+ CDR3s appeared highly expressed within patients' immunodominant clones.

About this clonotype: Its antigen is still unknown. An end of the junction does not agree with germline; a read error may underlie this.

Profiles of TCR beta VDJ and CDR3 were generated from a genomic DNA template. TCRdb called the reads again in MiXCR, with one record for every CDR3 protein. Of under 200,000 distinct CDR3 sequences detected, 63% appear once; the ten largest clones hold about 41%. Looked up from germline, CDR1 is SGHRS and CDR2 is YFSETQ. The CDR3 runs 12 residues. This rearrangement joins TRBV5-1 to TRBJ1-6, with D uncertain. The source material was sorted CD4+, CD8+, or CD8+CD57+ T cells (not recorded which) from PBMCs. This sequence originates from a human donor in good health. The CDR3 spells CASSNIDPPLHF. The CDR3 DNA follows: TGTGCCAGCAGCAATATTGATCCACCCCTCCACTTT.